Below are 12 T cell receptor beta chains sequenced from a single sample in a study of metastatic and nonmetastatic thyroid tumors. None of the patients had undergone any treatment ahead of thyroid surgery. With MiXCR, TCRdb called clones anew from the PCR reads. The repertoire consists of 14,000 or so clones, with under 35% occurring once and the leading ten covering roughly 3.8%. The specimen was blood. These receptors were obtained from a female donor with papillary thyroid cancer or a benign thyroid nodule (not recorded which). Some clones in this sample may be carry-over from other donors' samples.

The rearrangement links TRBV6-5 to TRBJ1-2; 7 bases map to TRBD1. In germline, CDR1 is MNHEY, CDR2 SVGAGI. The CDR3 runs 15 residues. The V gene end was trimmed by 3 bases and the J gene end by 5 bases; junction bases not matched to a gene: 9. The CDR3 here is CASSYPQGGIYGYTF. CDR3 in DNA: TGTGCCAGCAGTTATCCCCAGGGGGGGATTTATGGCTACACCTTC.

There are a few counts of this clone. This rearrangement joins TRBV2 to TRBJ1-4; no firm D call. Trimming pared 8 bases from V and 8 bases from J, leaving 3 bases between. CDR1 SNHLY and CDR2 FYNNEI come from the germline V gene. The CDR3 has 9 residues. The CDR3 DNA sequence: TGTGCCAGCTGGGAAAAACTGTTTTTT. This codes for CASWEKLFF.

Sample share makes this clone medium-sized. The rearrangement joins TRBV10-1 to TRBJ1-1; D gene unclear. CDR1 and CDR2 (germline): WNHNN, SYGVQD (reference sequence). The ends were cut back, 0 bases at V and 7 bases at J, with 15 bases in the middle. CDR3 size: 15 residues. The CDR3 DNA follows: TGCGCCAGCAGTGAGTCCACAAGTAAGTCCCATGAAGCTTTCTTT. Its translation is CASSESTSKSHEAFF.

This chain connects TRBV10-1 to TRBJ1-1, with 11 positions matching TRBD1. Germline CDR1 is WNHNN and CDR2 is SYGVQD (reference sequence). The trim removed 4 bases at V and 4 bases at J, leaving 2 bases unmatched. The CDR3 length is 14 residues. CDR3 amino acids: CASSAGTGGTEAFF. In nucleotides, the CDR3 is TGCGCCAGCAGTGCCGGGACAGGGGGCACTGAAGCTTTCTTT.

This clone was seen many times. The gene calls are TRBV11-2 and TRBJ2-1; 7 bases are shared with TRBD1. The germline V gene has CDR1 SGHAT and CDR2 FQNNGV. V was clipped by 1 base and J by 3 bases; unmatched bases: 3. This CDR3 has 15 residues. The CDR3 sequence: CASSLGSGGYNEQFF. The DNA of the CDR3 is TGTGCCAGCAGCTTAGGCTCAGGGGGCTACAATGAGCAGTTCTTC.

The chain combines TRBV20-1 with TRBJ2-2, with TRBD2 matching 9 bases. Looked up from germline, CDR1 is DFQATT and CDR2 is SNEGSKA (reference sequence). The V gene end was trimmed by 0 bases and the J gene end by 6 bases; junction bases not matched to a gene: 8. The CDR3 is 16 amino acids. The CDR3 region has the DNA TGCAGTGCTAGAGACATTAGCGGGGGAGGGGCCGGGGAGCTGTTTTTT. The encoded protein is CSARDISGGGAGELFF.

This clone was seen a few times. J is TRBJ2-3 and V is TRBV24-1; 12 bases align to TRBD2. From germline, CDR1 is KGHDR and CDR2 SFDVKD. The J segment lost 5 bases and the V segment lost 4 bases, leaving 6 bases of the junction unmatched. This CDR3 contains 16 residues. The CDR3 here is CATSDRLAGALDTQYF. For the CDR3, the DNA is TGTGCCACCAGTGACCGACTAGCGGGAGCATTAGATACGCAGTATTTT.

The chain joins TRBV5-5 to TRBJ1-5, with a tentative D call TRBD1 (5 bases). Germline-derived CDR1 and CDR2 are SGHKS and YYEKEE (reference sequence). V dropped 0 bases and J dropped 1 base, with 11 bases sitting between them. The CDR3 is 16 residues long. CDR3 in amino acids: CASSLVGGDSNQPQHF. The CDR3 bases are TGTGCCAGCAGCTTGGTTGGAGGGGACAGCAATCAGCCCCAGCATTTT.

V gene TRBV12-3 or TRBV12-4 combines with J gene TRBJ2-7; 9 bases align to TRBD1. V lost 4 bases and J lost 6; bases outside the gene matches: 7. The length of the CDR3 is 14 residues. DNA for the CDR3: TGTGCCAGCAGTTACTTAGGACAGGGGTCCGAGCAGTACTTC. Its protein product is CASSYLGQGSEQYF.

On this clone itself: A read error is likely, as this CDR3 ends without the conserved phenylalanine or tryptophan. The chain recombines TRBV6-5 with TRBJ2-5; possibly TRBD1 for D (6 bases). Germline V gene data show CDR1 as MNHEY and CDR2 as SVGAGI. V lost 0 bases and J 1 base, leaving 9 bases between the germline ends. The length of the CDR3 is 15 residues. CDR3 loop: CASSYSQGLQETQYC. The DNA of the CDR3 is TGTGCCAGCAGTTACTCACAGGGCCTCCAAGAGACCCAGTACTGC.

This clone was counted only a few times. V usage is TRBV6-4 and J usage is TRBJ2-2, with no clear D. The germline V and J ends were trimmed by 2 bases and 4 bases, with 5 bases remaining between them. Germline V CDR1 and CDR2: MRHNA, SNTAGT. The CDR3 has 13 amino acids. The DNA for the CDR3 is TGTGCCAGCAGTGACAGGGCCACCGGGGAGCTGTTTTTT. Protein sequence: CASSDRATGELFF.

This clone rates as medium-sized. CDR3 DNA: TGTGCCAGCAGACCGTCAGGCAGTGACTATGGCTACACCTTC. This codes for CASRPSGSDYGYTF. The genes are TRBV27 and TRBJ1-2; D is ambiguous. CDR1 MNHEY and CDR2 SMNVEV come from the germline V gene (reference sequence). This CDR3 region has 14 residues. V lost 6 bases and J lost 3, with 14 bases in between.